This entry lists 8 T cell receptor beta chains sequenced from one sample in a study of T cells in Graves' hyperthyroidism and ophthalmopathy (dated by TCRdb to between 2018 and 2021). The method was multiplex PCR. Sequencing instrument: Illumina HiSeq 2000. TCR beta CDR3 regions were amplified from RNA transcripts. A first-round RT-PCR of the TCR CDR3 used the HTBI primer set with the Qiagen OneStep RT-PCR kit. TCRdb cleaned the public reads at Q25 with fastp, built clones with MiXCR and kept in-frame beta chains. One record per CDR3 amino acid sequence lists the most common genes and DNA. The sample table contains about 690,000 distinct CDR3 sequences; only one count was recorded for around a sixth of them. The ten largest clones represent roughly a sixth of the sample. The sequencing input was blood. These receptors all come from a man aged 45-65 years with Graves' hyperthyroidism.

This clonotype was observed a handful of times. The CDR3 is CSASPGFDQPQHF. The CDR3, as DNA: TGCAGTGCTAGCCCGGGTTTCGATCAGCCCCAGCATTTT. The rearrangement joins TRBV20-1 to TRBJ1-5; no definite D call. The V and J ends lost 3 bases and 5 bases respectively, with 11 bases between them. CDR3 size: 13 residues. Germline V CDR1 and CDR2: DFQATT, SNEGSKA (reference sequence).

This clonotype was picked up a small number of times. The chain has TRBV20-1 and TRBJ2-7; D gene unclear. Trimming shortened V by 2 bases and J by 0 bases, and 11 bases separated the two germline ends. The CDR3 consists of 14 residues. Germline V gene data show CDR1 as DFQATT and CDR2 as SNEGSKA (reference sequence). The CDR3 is CSARIGRTSYEQYF. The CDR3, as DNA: TGCAGTGCTAGAATTGGCCGAACCTCCTACGAGCAGTACTTC.

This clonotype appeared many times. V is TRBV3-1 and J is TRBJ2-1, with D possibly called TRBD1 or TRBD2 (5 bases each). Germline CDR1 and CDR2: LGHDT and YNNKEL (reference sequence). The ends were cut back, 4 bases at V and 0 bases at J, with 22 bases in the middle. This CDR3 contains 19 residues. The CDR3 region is CASSPIPGTWNYSYNEQFF. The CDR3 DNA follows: TGTGCCAGCAGCCCCATTCCCGGGACGTGGAATTACTCCTACAATGAGCAGTTCTTC.

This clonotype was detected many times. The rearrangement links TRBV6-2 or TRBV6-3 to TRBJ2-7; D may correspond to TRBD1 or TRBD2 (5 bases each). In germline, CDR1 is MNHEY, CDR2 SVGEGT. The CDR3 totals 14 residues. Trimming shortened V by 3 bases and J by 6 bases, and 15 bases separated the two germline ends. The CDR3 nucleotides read TGTGCCAGCAGTTATCTGAGGGGTTCGGCCGAGCAGTACTTC. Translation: CASSYLRGSAEQYF.

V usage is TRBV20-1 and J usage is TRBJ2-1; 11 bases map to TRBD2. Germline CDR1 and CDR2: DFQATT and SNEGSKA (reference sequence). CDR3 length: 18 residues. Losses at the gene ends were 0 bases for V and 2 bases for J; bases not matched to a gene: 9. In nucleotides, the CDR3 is TGCAGTGCTAGAGAAGACGGTAGCGGGAGGGCCGCCTACAATGAGCAGTTCTTC. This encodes CSAREDGSGRAAYNEQFF.

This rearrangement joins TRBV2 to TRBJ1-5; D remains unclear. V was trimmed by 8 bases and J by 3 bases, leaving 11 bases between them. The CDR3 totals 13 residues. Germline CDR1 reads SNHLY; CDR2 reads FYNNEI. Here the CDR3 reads CASVPGINQPQHF. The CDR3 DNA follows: TGTGCCAGCGTCCCGGGGATCAATCAGCCCCAGCATTTT. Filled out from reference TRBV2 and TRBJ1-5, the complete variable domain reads EPEVTQTPSHQVTQMGQEVILRCVPISNHLYFYWYRQILGQKVEFLVSFYNNEISEKSEIFDDQFSVERPDGSNFTLKIRSTKLEDSAMYFCASVPGINQPQHFGDGTRLSIL.

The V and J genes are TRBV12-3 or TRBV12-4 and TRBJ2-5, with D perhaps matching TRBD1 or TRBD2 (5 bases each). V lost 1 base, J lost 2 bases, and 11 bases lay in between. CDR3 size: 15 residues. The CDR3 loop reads CASSLGWGIQETQYF. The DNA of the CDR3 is TGTGCCAGCAGTTTAGGATGGGGGATACAAGAGACCCAGTACTTC.

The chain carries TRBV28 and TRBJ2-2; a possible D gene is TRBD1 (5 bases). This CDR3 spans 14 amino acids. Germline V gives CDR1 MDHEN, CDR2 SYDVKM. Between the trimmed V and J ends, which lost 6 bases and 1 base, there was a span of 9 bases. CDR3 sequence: CASRTELNTGELFF. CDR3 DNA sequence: TGTGCCAGCAGGACAGAGCTGAACACCGGGGAGCTGTTTTTT. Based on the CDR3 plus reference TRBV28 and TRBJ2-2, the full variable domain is DVKVTQSSRYLVKRTGEKVFLECVQDMDHENMFWYRQDPGLGLRLIYFSYDVKMKEKGDIPEGYSVSREKKERFSLILESASTNQTSMYLCASRTELNTGELFFGEGSRLTVL.